This T cell receptor (beta chain) was found in a study of response to subunit inactivated influenza vaccine. One entry per CDR3 protein, called by TCRdb with MiXCR from the RT-PCR reads. The sample yields around 200,000 distinct CDR3 sequences, approximately 12% seen once. This clonotype occurred a few times. The V end was cut by 4 bases, the J end by 4 bases, with 12 bases between. Germline values: CDR1 SGHDT, CDR2 YYEEEE. This CDR3 is 14 amino acids long. The data were also submitted as part of a second study, on T cells expressing NK-cell markers. From that report: Beta-chain TCR cDNA was generated via 5'RACE template switching with UMIs. Source material for TCR beta repertoires consisted of sorted CD3+CD56+NKG2C+, CD3+CD56+NKG2C- and CD3+CD56-NKG2C+ T cells.

The source is a man between 50 and 59 years old who received an inactivated influenza vaccine. The chain combines TRBV5-6 with TRBJ2-1; D not resolved. Sequenced material: CD8+ T cells sorted from PBMCs, taken 12 days after vaccination. The CDR3 sequence: CASSLFKGYNEQFF. CDR3 nucleotide sequence: TGTGCCAGCAGCCTCTTCAAAGGGTACAATGAGCAGTTCTTC.